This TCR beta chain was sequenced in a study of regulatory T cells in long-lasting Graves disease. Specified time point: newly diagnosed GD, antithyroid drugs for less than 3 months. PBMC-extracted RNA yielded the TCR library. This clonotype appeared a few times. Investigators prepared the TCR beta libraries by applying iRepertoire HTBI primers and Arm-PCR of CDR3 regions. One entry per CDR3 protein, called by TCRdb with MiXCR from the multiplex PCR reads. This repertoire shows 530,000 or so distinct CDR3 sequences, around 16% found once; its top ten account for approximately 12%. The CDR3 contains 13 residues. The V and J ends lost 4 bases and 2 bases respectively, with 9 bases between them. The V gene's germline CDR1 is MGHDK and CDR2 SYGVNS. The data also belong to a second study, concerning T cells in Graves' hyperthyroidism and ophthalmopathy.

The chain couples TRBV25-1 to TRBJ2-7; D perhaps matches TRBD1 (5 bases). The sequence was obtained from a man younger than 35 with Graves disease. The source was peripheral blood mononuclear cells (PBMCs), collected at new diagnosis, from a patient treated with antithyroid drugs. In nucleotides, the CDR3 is TGTGCCAGCAGTGGGACAACTACCTACGAGCAGTACTTC. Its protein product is CASSGTTTYEQYF.